Following are 16 T cell receptor beta chains from one sample sequenced in a study of blood T cell repertoires in COVID-19. Data came from immunoSEQ multiplex PCR; TCRdb stores just in-frame clones and leaves some out. This sample has approximately 13,000 clones, with roughly 89% found just once. Material for sequencing was peripheral blood. The receptors come from a human donor with active COVID-19. The donor label of this sample is uncertain.

The rearrangement links TRBV18 to TRBJ2-7, with a possible D match to TRBD1 (6 bases). The CDR3 contains 15 residues. Deletions cut 3 bases from V and 2 bases from J, with 14 bases between. CDR1 KGHSH and CDR2 LQKENI come from the germline V gene. CDR3 in DNA: TGTGCCAGCTCACCCCAAGGACAGAATCCCTACGAGCAGTACTTC. It yields the protein CASSPQGQNPYEQYF.

The V call is TRBV4-1, the J call TRBJ1-5; 10 bases match TRBD1. Germline lookup yields CDR1 MGHRA and CDR2 YSYEKL. This CDR3 has 15 residues. The ends lost 3 bases at V and 5 bases at J; junction bases unmatched: 4. This CDR3 reads CASSQDRGVDQPQHF. The CDR3 region has the DNA TGCGCCAGCAGCCAGGACAGGGGGGTAGATCAGCCCCAGCATTTT.

The chain carries TRBV5-1 and TRBJ2-3; D uncertain. CDR1 is SGHRS, CDR2 YFSETQ, per germline. Trimming removed 0 bases from V and 5 bases from J, with 10 bases in between. The CDR3 contains 14 residues. CDR3 bases: TGCGCCAGCAGCTTGGGACAACAAGGAGATACGCAGTATTTT. It encodes CASSLGQQGDTQYF.

This chain joins TRBV2 and TRBJ2-3, with D perhaps TRBD1 (6 bases). CDR3 length equals 15 residues. Germline CDR1 SNHLY, CDR2 FYNNEI. V lost 7 bases and J 3 bases, leaving 17 bases between the germline ends. Here the CDR3 DNA reads TGTGCCAGCATTTTTTCAGGGGCAAGGACAGATACGCAGTATTTT. Its protein product is CASIFSGARTDTQYF.

The chain has TRBV6-4 and TRBJ1-2; D may be TRBD1 (5 bases). V lost 6 bases and J lost 3, with 14 bases in between. The CDR3 totals 14 residues. Germline V gene sequence: CDR1 MRHNA, CDR2 SNTAGT. CDR3 nucleotide sequence: TGTGCCAGCAGCCCGGGGGGGACCCACTATGGCTACACCTTC. The encoded protein is CASSPGGTHYGYTF.

CDR3 sequence: CASGQGGNKNIQYF. In DNA, the CDR3 is TGTGCCAGCGGACAGGGGGGGAACAAAAACATTCAGTACTTC. This chain links TRBV2 with TRBJ2-4; 10 positions match TRBD1. With V trimmed by 8 bases and J by 3 bases, 4 bases remained unmatched. In germline, CDR1 is SNHLY, CDR2 FYNNEI. The CDR3 totals 14 residues.

The V gene is TRBV6-5, the J gene TRBJ1-2; weak D call: TRBD1 (5 bases). The V and J ends lost 6 bases and 2 bases respectively, with 7 bases between them. CDR3 length equals 12 residues. Per germline, CDR1 MNHEY and CDR2 SVGAGI. CDR3 loop: CASRQVNYGYTF. CDR3 DNA: TGTGCCAGCAGACAGGTCAACTATGGCTACACCTTC.

This chain links TRBV27 with TRBJ2-1; possibly TRBD2 for D (6 bases). Trimming left V 3 bases short and J 8 bases short, with 14 bases between. CDR1 is MNHEY, CDR2 SMNVEV, per germline (reference sequence). The CDR3 is made up of 14 amino acids. The CDR3 sequence: CASSLNGGFHEQFF. CDR3 in DNA: TGTGCCAGCAGTTTGAATGGGGGGTTCCATGAGCAGTTCTTC.

This sequence joins TRBV9 and TRBJ2-5; 7 bases fit TRBD2. The V and J ends lost 0 bases and 4 bases, in that order; junction bases with no gene match: 9. Germline assignment: CDR1 SGDLS and CDR2 YYNGEE. This CDR3 region has 16 residues. The CDR3 DNA follows: TGTGCCAGCAGCGTAGGTCGGGAGCGGGGTTTAGAGACCCAGTACTTC. Amino acids: CASSVGRERGLETQYF.

The rearrangement uses TRBV29-1 and TRBJ1-3, with D unresolved. Trimming removed 7 bases at V and 9 bases at J, with 19 bases between. The CDR3 contains 13 residues. In germline, CDR1 is SQVTM, CDR2 ANQGSEA. The CDR3 DNA reads as TGCAGCGCGGTCGTCCAGCGACGAGGCACCATATATTTT. Its protein product is CSAVVQRRGTIYF.

The rearrangement joins TRBV9 to TRBJ1-1; unclear D gene. Trimming shortened V by 0 bases and J by 1 base, and 10 bases separated the two germline ends. Germline-derived CDR1 and CDR2 are SGDLS and YYNGEE. This CDR3 has 15 amino acids. The DNA for the CDR3 is TGTGCCAGCAGCGTAGGCGGAGGGTCGAACACTGAAGCTTTCTTT. Its translation: CASSVGGGSNTEAFF.

The rearrangement links TRBV6-1 to TRBJ1-2; 7 nucleotides align to TRBD1. The germline gives CDR1 MNHNS, CDR2 SASEGT. V was pared by 1 base and J by 4 bases, with 9 bases of the junction left unmatched. The CDR3 contains 16 residues. The CDR3 sequence is CASSEDPGQLSYGYTF. In nucleotides, the CDR3 is TGTGCCAGCAGTGAAGATCCGGGACAGTTATCCTATGGCTACACCTTC.

This chain's CDR3 is CASSQDAQGDEKLFF. The DNA for the CDR3 is TGCGCCAGCAGCCAAGATGCACAGGGGGATGAAAAACTGTTTTTT. The genes are TRBV4-1 and TRBJ1-4; 8 bases map to TRBD1. CDR3 length: 15 residues. After removal of 0 bases from V and 6 bases from J, the junction contained 3 bases not matched to a gene. Germline V gene lookup returns CDR1 MGHRA and CDR2 YSYEKL.

The rearrangement links TRBV5-1 to TRBJ2-6; TRBD1 is a possible D gene (6 bases). Germline V CDR1 and CDR2: SGHRS, YFSETQ. The CDR3 is made up of 15 amino acids. Trimming took off 4 bases at V and 1 base at J, with 9 bases between the two ends. CDR3 region: CASSRQESGANVLTF. CDR3 bases: TGCGCCAGCAGCCGACAGGAGTCTGGGGCCAACGTCCTGACTTTC.

The chain has TRBV5-4 and TRBJ2-5; D may be TRBD1 (6 bases). Deletions cut 0 bases from V and 3 bases from J, with 6 bases between. The CDR3 is 13 amino acids. Germline V gene data show CDR1 as SGHNT and CDR2 as YYREEE (reference sequence). The CDR3 sequence is CASSLDREETQYF. The CDR3 bases are TGTGCCAGCAGCTTGGACAGGGAAGAGACCCAGTACTTC.

This chain links TRBV5-1 with TRBJ2-7, with 15 bases aligning to TRBD2. The ends lost 0 bases at V and 2 bases at J; junction bases unmatched: 0. The V gene's germline CDR1 is SGHRS and CDR2 YFSETQ. The CDR3 contains 16 residues. The DNA for the CDR3 is TGCGCCAGCAGCTTGGGGACTAGCGGGAGGGCCTACGAGCAGTACTTC. Its translation: CASSLGTSGRAYEQYF.